This is a list of T cell receptor beta chains from one sample in a study of blood T cell repertoires in COVID-19. Only in-frame clones appear in the TCRdb table, and some are missing; sequencing was by immunoSEQ multiplex PCR. The sample records roughly 200,000 clones, roughly 82% being singletons. The sequencing sample was made of peripheral blood. The receptors derive from a woman aged 55-70 years with COVID-19, enrolled during active disease. Each CDR3 is given with its conserved first and last residue. Fields, in order: clone size, V gene, D gene, J gene, CDR3 protein, CDR3 DNA. D genes are given only for firm matches. Size tells how often a clone was seen (once, few, many) or the class of an expanded clone, and some rows leave it out.

.	TRBV3-1/TRBV3-2	.	TRBJ1-5	CASSQGGGGSNQPQHF	TGTGCCAGCAGCCAAGGAGGGGGGGGTAGCAATCAGCCCCAGCATTTT
.	TRBV20-1	TRBD2	TRBJ2-5	CSASPSGGGETQYF	TGCAGTGCTAGTCCCAGCGGGGGGGGCGAGACCCAGTACTTC
once	TRBV29-1	.	TRBJ1-1	CSVRVTQNTEAFF	TGCAGCGTCCGGGTGACTCAGAACACTGAAGCTTTCTTT
.	TRBV11-2	.	TRBJ1-1	CASSLEGGNTEAFF	TGTGCCAGCAGCTTGGAGGGTGGGAACACTGAAGCTTTCTTT
once	TRBV5-1	TRBD2	TRBJ2-1	CASSNGLGASGYNEQFF	TGCGCCAGCAGCAACGGACTCGGCGCTAGCGGTTACAATGAGCAGTTCTTC
.	TRBV6-5	.	TRBJ1-3	CASSYSGPSSGNTIYF	TGTGCCAGCAGTTACTCGGGCCCAAGCTCTGGAAACACCATATATTTT
.	TRBV5-1	TRBD2	TRBJ2-1	CASSDAGGGFNEQFF	TGCGCCAGCAGCGACGCGGGGGGAGGCTTCAATGAGCAGTTCTTC
few	TRBV19	.	TRBJ1-1	CASSMGGLLNTEAFF	TGTGCCAGTAGTATGGGGGGACTGTTGAACACTGAAGCTTTCTTT
.	TRBV18	TRBD1	TRBJ1-2	CASSRIRQGADGYTF	TGTGCCAGCTCACGAATAAGACAGGGGGCAGACGGCTACACCTTC
.	TRBV14	TRBD1	TRBJ2-2	CASSPRQGEITGELFF	TGTGCCAGCAGCCCGCGACAGGGGGAGATCACCGGGGAGCTGTTTTTT
.	TRBV6-5	TRBD1	TRBJ1-6	CASMRGLSSPLHF	TGTGCCAGCATGAGGGGGCTAAGTTCACCCCTCCACTTT
few	TRBV24-1	TRBD1	TRBJ1-5	CATSDSATGAVGNQPQHF	TGTGCCACCAGTGATTCTGCCACAGGGGCGGTTGGCAATCAGCCCCAGCATTTT
.	TRBV28	.	TRBJ1-5	CASSLGGLDQPQHF	TGTGCCAGCAGTTTGGGCGGACTCGATCAGCCCCAGCATTTT
few	TRBV27	.	TRBJ2-7	CASRRLRGSYEQYF	TGTGCCAGCAGGAGACTAAGAGGATCCTACGAGCAGTACTTC
.	TRBV12-3/TRBV12-4	TRBD1	TRBJ1-1	CASSPGQFAEAFF	TGTGCCAGCAGTCCGGGACAGTTCGCTGAAGCTTTCTTT
.	TRBV4-2	TRBD2	TRBJ2-3	CASSPPTGGAGSTDTQYF	TGTGCCAGCAGCCCCCCCACGGGGGGAGCGGGGTCCACAGATACGCAGTATTTT
.	TRBV7-9	TRBD2	TRBJ2-5	CASSLGTSGRAETQYF	TGTGCCAGCAGCTTAGGGACTAGCGGGAGGGCAGAGACCCAGTACTTC
.	TRBV7-2	.	TRBJ1-1	CASSLSRFQGSNTEAFF	TGTGCCAGCAGCTTGTCTAGGTTTCAGGGGTCGAACACTGAAGCTTTCTTT
.	TRBV7-8	TRBD1	TRBJ2-7	CASSLGDRANLVLFGSYEQYF	TGTGCCAGCAGCTTAGGCGACAGGGCAAATCTTGTCCTTTTTGGCTCCTACGAGCAGTACTTC
.	TRBV19	.	TRBJ2-2	CASSEPSTRNTGELFF	TGTGCCAGTAGTGAACCCTCGACTAGAAACACCGGGGAGCTGTTTTTT
.	TRBV10-3	.	TRBJ2-5	CAISEGRQETQYF	TGTGCCATCAGTGAGGGCAGGCAAGAGACCCAGTACTTC
.	TRBV11-2	.	TRBJ1-1	CASSFSHISEAFF	TGTGCCAGCAGCTTCAGTCACATAAGTGAAGCTTTCTTT
.	TRBV6-5	TRBD2	TRBJ2-3	CASSRSSGDTDTQYF	TGTGCCAGCAGTAGGTCTAGCGGGGACACAGATACGCAGTATTTT
.	TRBV11-1	TRBD1	TRBJ1-2	CASSLTGGAGYTF	TGTGCCAGCAGCTTAACAGGGGGCGCCGGCTACACCTTC
.	TRBV7-9	TRBD1	TRBJ2-3	CASYPGQGVPTDTQYF	TGTGCCAGCTACCCGGGACAGGGGGTCCCCACAGATACGCAGTATTTT
once	TRBV2	.	TRBJ2-3	CASLLLGLNSGSTDTQYF	TGTGCCAGCCTCCTCCTTGGGCTTAATTCAGGAAGCACAGATACGCAGTATTTT
few	TRBV11-2	.	TRBJ2-1	CASSLSGLYLNEQFF	TGTGCCAGCAGCTTATCCGGACTGTACCTAAATGAGCAGTTCTTC
.	TRBV11-2	TRBD1	TRBJ2-1	CASSTTGNSSYNEQFF	TGTGCCAGCAGCACGACAGGGAATAGCTCCTACAATGAGCAGTTCTTC
.	TRBV6-7	TRBD1	TRBJ1-5	CASSYPDRGGQPQHF	TGTGCCAGCAGTTACCCCGACAGGGGCGGTCAGCCCCAGCATTTT
.	TRBV10-3	.	TRBJ2-5	CAISEPDRPSYF	TGTGCCATCAGTGAGCCCGACAGGCCTAGCTACTTC
.	TRBV19	TRBD1	TRBJ1-2	CASSTSGTGYSGYTF	TGTGCCAGTAGTACCTCCGGGACAGGGTACAGCGGCTACACCTTC
few	TRBV5-1	.	TRBJ1-4	CASSLDRWDSPSNYFPKLFF	TGCGCCAGCAGCTTGGACCGTTGGGACTCTCCTTCAAATTACTTTCCCAAACTGTTTTTT
.	TRBV10-3	.	TRBJ2-2	CAISVRGMSRTGELFF	TGTGCCATCAGTGTAAGGGGGATGTCGCGGACCGGGGAGCTGTTTTTT
many	TRBV7-8	TRBD1	TRBJ2-1	CAGKDRWDNEQFF	TGTGCCGGTAAGGACAGGTGGGACAATGAGCAGTTCTTC
.	TRBV6-4	TRBD2	TRBJ2-1	CASSEKGLAGGQRSYNEQFF	TGTGCCAGCAGTGAAAAGGGACTAGCGGGCGGGCAACGCTCCTACAATGAGCAGTTCTTC
once	TRBV5-1	.	TRBJ1-1	CASSSGITEAFF	TGCGCCAGCAGCTCGGGGATAACTGAAGCTTTCTTT
few	TRBV11-1	.	TRBJ1-1	CASSLGRIGTEAFF	TGTGCCAGCAGCTTAGGCAGGATTGGGACTGAAGCTTTCTTT
.	TRBV9	TRBD2	TRBJ2-2	CASSREDSGVTGELFF	TGTGCCAGCAGCCGAGAGGATAGCGGGGTTACCGGGGAGCTGTTTTTT
once	TRBV6-1	.	TRBJ1-5	CASSENLGDQPQHF	TGTGCCAGCAGTGAAAATTTAGGGGATCAGCCCCAGCATTTT
.	TRBV5-1	TRBD2	TRBJ2-5	CASSWTTSRGETQYF	TGCGCCAGCAGCTGGACGACTAGCCGGGGAGAGACCCAGTACTTC
.	TRBV4-2	.	TRBJ1-5	CASSQVGSYQPQHF	TGTGCCAGCAGCCAAGTCGGGAGTTATCAGCCCCAGCATTTT
.	TRBV9	.	TRBJ2-1	CASSVDGVPPNEQFF	TGTGCCAGCAGCGTAGATGGAGTTCCCCCCAATGAGCAGTTCTTC
once	TRBV7-9	.	TRBJ2-1	CATVDRSSYNEQFF	TGTGCCACCGTCGACCGGAGCTCCTACAATGAGCAGTTCTTC